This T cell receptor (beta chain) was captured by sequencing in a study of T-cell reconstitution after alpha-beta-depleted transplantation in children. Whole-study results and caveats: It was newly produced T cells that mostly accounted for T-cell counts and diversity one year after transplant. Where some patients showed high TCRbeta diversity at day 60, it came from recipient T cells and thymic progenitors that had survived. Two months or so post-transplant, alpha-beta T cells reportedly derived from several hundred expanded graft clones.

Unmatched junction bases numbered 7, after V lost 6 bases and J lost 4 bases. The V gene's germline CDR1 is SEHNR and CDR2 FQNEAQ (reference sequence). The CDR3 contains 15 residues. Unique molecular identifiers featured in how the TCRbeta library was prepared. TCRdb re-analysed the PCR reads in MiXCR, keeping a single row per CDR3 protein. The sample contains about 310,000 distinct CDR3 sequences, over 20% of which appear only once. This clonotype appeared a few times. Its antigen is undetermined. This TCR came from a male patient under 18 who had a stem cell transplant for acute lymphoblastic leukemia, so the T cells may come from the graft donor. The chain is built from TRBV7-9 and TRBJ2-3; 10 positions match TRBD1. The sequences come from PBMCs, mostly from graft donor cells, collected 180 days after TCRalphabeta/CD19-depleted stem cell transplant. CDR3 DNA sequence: TGTGCCAGCAGTTGGGGACAGGGGCGCGCAGATACGCAGTATTTT. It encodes CASSWGQGRADTQYF.